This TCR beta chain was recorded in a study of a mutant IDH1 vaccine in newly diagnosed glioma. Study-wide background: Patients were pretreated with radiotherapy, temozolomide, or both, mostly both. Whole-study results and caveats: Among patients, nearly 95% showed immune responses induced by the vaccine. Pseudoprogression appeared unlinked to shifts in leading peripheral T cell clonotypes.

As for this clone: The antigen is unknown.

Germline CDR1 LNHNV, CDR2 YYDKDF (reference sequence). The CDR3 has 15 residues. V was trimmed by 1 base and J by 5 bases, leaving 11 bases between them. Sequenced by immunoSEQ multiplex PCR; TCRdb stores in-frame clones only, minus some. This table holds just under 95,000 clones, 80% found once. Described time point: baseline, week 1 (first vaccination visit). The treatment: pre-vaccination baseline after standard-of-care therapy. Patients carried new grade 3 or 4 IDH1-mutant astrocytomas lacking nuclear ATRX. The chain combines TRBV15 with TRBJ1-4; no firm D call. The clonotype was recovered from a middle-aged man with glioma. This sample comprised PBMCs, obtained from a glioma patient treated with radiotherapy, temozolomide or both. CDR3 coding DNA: TGTGCCACCAGCAGAGTCTCCGATTGGAATGAAAAACTGTTTTTT. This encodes CATSRVSDWNEKLFF.